This T cell receptor beta chain came from a study of control samples from healthy donors and cancer patients. The assay was immunoSEQ multiplex PCR, and TCRdb's table has in-frame clones only and misses some. The sample records around 250,000 clones, over 75% being singletons. This CDR3 is 15 amino acids long. Germline CDR1 reads SGHTA; CDR2 reads FQGTGA. Between the trimmed V and J ends, which lost 5 bases and 2 bases, there was a span of 13 bases. The chain couples TRBV7-3 to TRBJ2-1; D is possibly TRBD1 or TRBD2 (6 bases each). The specimen sequenced was PBMCs. The clonotype originates from a woman in her sixties or seventies with lung cancer. The CDR3 reads CASSPGGGAYNEQFF. In nucleotides, the CDR3 is TGTGCCAGCAGCCCCGGGGGCGGAGCCTACAATGAGCAGTTCTTC.